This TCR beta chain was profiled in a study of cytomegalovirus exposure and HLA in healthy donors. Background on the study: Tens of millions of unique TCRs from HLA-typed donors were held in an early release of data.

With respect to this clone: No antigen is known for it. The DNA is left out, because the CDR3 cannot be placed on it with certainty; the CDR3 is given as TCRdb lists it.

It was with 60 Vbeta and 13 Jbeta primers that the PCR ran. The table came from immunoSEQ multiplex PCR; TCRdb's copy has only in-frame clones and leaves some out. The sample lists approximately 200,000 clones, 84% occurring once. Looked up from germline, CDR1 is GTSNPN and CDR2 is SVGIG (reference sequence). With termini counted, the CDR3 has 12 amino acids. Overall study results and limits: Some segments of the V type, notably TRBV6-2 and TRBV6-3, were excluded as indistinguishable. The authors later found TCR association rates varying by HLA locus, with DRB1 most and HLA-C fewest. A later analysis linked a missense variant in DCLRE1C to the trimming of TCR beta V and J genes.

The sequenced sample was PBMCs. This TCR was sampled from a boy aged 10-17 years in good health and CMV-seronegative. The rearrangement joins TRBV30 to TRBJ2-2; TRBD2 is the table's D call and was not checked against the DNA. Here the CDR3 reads CAWELRAGELFF.